A single TCR beta chain is shown here with its context. Per the original methods: Reference gene primer amplification in the assay estimated nucleated cell counts. Profiled with immunoSEQ multiplex PCR; TCRdb holds only in-frame clones, not every one. D and trimming were read from the DNA, whereas the V and J calls and clone size are those reported in that table. The sample lists 70,000 or so clones, 85% occurring once. The CDR3 is 17 amino acids. The germline V gene has CDR1 SGHAT and CDR2 FQNNGV. With 1 base removed from V and 5 bases from J, the gap between germline ends came to 21 bases. This record belongs to a study of blood T cell repertoires in COVID-19. In the study overall: Specimens from acute and convalescent COVID-19 originated in the United States, Italy and Spain.

The TCR comes from an elderly woman with active or convalescent COVID-19. Material: peripheral blood. The chain employs TRBV11-2 and TRBJ2-7; TRBD2 might be the D (6 bases). Here the CDR3 reads CASSLGVGTSLQHEQYF. In DNA form, the CDR3 reads TGTGCCAGCAGCTTAGGGGTCGGGACTTCCCTTCAACACGAGCAGTACTTC.